What follows describes a single T cell receptor beta chain. Its antigen is not known. The assay was immunoSEQ multiplex PCR, and TCRdb's table has in-frame clones only and misses some. The sample holds under 2.5 million clones; about 90% are singletons and the top ten take approximately 0.39%. The ends lost 5 bases at V and 2 bases at J; junction bases unmatched: 1. The CDR3 is made up of 14 amino acids. The V gene's germline CDR1 is GTSNPN and CDR2 SVGIG (reference sequence). These data originate in a study of shared clonotypes between healthy human individuals. Study-wide results and caveats: A generally larger estimated richness was seen in naive subsets than in memory subsets.

The chain couples TRBV30 to TRBJ2-7; 15 bases fit TRBD2. The TCR originated in a man between 18 and 35 years old in good health. Some clones in this sample may be carry-over from other donors' samples. The sample consisted of naive CD4+ T cells from PBMCs. Noted subset: CD45RA+ positively selected. CDR3 sequence: CAWGTSGRTYEQYF. CDR3 bases: TGTGCCTGGGGGACTAGCGGGAGGACCTACGAGCAGTACTTC. Supplemented by reference TRBV30 and TRBJ2-7, the full variable domain reads SQTIHQWPATLVQPVGSPLSLECTVEGTSNPNLYWYRQAAGRGLQLLFYSVGIGQISSEVPQNLSASRPQDRQFILSSKKLLLSDSGFYLCAWGTSGRTYEQYFGPGTRLTVT.